This TCR beta chain stems from a study of Ad26.COV2.S vaccination and SARS-CoV-2 variants. Treatment described: over 15 received Ad26.COV2.S at low or high dose, single or two shots; 5 received placebo; per-sample allocation not given. The investigators took samples on day 63 after the first vaccine or placebo injection. A Boston donor was an adult aged 18-55 years. Profiled with immunoSEQ multiplex PCR; TCRdb holds only in-frame clones, not every one. The sample has about 390,000 clones, 80% to 95% seen once. This CDR3 has 14 residues. V was trimmed by 5 bases and J by 2 bases, leaving 9 bases between them. Germline CDR1 is MNHEY and CDR2 is SVGAGI.

Sequences were derived from peripheral blood, sampled in a trial of Ad26.COV2.S vaccine versus placebo. The V gene is TRBV6-5, the J gene TRBJ1-4; no clear D gene. The TCR originated in a person between 18 and 65 years old who received the Ad26.COV2.S COVID-19 vaccine or a placebo. The CDR3 region has the DNA TGTGCCAGCAGTAGGTGGACTACTAATGAAAAACTGTTTTTT. It codes for CASSRWTTNEKLFF.